These 5 T cell receptor beta chains originate from one sample sequenced in a study of vaccination and CD4 T cells after COVID-19. With the Oncomine TCR Beta short-read assay, DNA from cultured CD4+ T cells was sequenced. MiXCR, applied by TCRdb to the PCR reads, yields one record per CDR3 protein. The sample has around 13,000 distinct CDR3 sequences, about 60% seen once. This sample's treatment: roughly ten-day PBMC culture with coronavirus spike peptide pools or control peptides (ViraFEST assay). These receptors have no known antigen. The sequenced sample consisted of CD4+ T cells from blood, cultured in vitro. These receptors all come from a human donor who had recovered from COVID-19.

V and J are TRBV12-3 or TRBV12-4 and TRBJ1-2; D call uncertain. V was cut by 1 base and J by 4 bases, with 7 bases left in between. The CDR3 covers 13 residues. CDR3 bases: TGTGCCAGCAGTTTAGGAGTTTTCTATGGCTACACCTTC. Its translation is CASSLGVFYGYTF.

The genes are TRBV28 and TRBJ2-5, with D possibly being TRBD1 or TRBD2 (5 bases each). Germline V gives CDR1 MDHEN, CDR2 SYDVKM. The CDR3 is 14 residues long. V lost 5 bases, J lost 3 bases, and 13 bases lay in between. The CDR3 loop reads CASSPVGGEETQYF. In DNA, the CDR3 is TGTGCCAGCAGTCCTGTTGGGGGTGAAGAGACCCAGTACTTC.

This chain joins TRBV11-3 and TRBJ1-1, with D possibly TRBD1 on 5 matching bases. This CDR3 is 13 amino acids long. CDR1 and CDR2 (germline): SGHNT, YENEEA. Trimming took off 5 bases at V and 4 bases at J, with 11 bases between the two ends. CDR3 sequence reads: CASSRWGGTEAFF. In nucleotides, the CDR3 is TGTGCCAGCAGCCGTTGGGGGGGCACTGAAGCTTTCTTT.

This chain links TRBV11-2 with TRBJ2-1; D unresolved. There are 14 residues in the CDR3. Germline loops: CDR1 SGHAT, CDR2 FQNNGV. V lost 5 bases and J 1 base, leaving 9 bases between the germline ends. CDR3: CASSLKRSYNEQFF. CDR3 coding DNA: TGTGCCAGCAGCCTTAAAAGGTCCTACAATGAGCAGTTCTTC.

This chain links TRBV5-4 with TRBJ2-5, with 7 nucleotides matching TRBD1. V lost 2 bases and J lost 5; bases outside the gene matches: 6. CDR3 length: 14 amino acids. The V gene's germline CDR1 is SGHNT and CDR2 YYREEE (reference sequence). The CDR3 DNA sequence: TGTGCCAGCAGCTTTTCAGGGGGTTGGGAGACCCAGTACTTC. Its protein is CASSFSGGWETQYF.